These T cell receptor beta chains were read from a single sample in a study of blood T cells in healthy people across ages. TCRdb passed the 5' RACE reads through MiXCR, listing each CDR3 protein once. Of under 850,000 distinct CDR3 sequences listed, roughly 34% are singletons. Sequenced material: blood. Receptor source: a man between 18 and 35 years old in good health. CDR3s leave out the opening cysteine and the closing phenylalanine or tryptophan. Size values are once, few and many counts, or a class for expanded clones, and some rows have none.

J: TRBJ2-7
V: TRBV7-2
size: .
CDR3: ASSLPTGGRNEQY

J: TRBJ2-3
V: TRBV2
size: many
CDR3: ASSEASFQGAITDTQY

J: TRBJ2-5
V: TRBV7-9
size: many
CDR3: ASSTTTGQETQY

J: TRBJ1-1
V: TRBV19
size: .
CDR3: ASNSRGSDRAF

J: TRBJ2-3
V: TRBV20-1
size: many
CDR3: SATLTGKDTQY

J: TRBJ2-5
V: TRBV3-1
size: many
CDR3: ASLSGAQETQY

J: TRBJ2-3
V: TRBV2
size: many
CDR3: ATQTGEGDTQY

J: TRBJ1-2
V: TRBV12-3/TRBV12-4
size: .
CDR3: ASSPTGFYGYT

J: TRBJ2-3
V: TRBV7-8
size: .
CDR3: ASSLGAASRRDTQY

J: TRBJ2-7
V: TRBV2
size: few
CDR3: ASSEFQGKAYEQY

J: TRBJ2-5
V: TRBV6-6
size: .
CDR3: ATEAGETQY

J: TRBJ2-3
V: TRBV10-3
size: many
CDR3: AITYPDGATDTQY

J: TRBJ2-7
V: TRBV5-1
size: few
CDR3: ASSLAVTGISYEQY

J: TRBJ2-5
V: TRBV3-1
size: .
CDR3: ASSQDRASGKQY

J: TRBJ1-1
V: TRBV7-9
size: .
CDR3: TSRAGNTEAF

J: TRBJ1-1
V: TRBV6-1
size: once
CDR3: ASSEGQENTEAF

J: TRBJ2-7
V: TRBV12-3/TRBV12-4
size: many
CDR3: ASSFNPHRGLYEQY

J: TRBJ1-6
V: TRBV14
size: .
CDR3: ASSQRDRVSSPLH

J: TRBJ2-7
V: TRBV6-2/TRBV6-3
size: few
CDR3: ASSYGGHSYEQY

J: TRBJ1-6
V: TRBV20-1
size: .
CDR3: SARDGRGKNNSPLH

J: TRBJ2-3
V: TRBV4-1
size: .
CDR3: ASSQLPGGTDTQY

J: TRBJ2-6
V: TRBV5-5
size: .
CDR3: ASSLGDTGPGANVLT

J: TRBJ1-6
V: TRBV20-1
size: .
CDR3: SARSQGSAYNSPLH

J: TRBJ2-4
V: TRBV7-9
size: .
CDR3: ASSPTVDKNIQY

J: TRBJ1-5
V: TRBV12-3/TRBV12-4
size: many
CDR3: ASSSDGYQPQH

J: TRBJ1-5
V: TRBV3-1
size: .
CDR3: ASSRPTGGGKPQH

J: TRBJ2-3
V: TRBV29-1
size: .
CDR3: SVARTGTSTDTQY

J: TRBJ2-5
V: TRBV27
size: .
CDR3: ASSSRGPEGTALLETQY

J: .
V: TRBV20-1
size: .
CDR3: SARELAGAASSYNEQY

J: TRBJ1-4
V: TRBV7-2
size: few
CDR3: ASSPPGTGNEKLF

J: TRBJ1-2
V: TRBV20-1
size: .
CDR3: SADRGRLGNYGYT

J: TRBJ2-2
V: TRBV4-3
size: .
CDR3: ASSQARYTGELF

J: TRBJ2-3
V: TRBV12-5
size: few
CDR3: ASGSLTRSTDTQY

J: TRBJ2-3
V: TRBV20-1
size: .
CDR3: SPQTSDGTDTQY

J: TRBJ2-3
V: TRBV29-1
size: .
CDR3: SVNKAEDTQY

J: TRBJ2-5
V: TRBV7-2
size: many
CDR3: ASSLVKGQETQY